Sequencing of this T cell receptor (beta chain) was carried out in a study of T cell repertoires in cytomegalovirus infection. The overall study: Public TCR beta signatures indicated both CMV infection and matching HLA type. Overall study findings and caveats: Public TCR beta family frequency separated CMV-and-HLA carriers, including in an independent cohort. CMV-specific TCR beta clonotypes restricted by HLA-C were the ones dominating the ex vivo response.

The V and J ends lost 6 bases and 2 bases respectively, with 19 bases between them. The CDR3 has 16 amino acids. Germline lookup yields CDR1 MDHEN and CDR2 SYDVKM. From the reads, TCRdb called clonotypes with MiXCR, one entry per CDR3 protein. The table shows hundreds of thousands of distinct CDR3 sequences, with 20% to 25% occurring only once. There are many counts of this clonotype. The antigen is not known. The sequence was collected from a human donor in good health (CMV status not recorded). Some clones in this sample may be carry-over from other donors' samples. The genes are TRBV28 and TRBJ1-1; perhaps TRBD1 as D (6 bases). The sample taken for sequencing was CD8+ T cells from PBMCs. The CDR3 sequence is CASSFLRDTKNTEAFF. The CDR3 coding sequence is TGTGCCAGCAGCTTTCTCCGGGACACAAAAAACACTGAAGCTTTCTTT.